Following are 17 T cell receptor beta chains from one sample sequenced in a study of T cells in Graves' hyperthyroidism and ophthalmopathy. Amplified regions were TCR beta CDR3 sequences from RNA transcripts. RT-PCR in the first round (using the HTBI primer set) targeted the TCR CDR3. TCRdb itself ran the multiplex PCR reads through MiXCR, one entry per CDR3 protein. Here the sample spans about 330,000 distinct CDR3 sequences, roughly 15% being singletons. Material: blood. These receptors were collected from a woman in her thirties or forties with Graves' ophthalmopathy.

At least ten counts were recorded for this clonotype. The chain is built from TRBV19 and TRBJ1-3; D is unclear. Deletions cut 9 bases from V and 6 bases from J, with 9 bases between. The CDR3 consists of 11 residues. The germline gives CDR1 LNHDA, CDR2 SQIVND (reference sequence). The CDR3 loop is CASKLENTIYF. CDR3 DNA sequence: TGTGCCAGCAAGCTGGAAAACACCATATATTTT.

This clonotype was observed many times. This chain joins TRBV6-1 and TRBJ2-3; D is tentatively TRBD1 or TRBD2 (6 bases each). The length of the CDR3 is 12 residues. Germline lookup yields CDR1 MNHNS and CDR2 SASEGT. V was clipped by 7 bases and J by 5 bases, with 10 bases between them. CDR3 in amino acids: CASTGGGDTQYF. The DNA of the CDR3 is TGTGCCAGCACCGGGGGCGGAGATACGCAGTATTTT.

Ten or more counts support this clonotype. The rearrangement uses TRBV27 and TRBJ1-2; a possible D gene is TRBD1 (5 bases). Germline CDR1 and CDR2: MNHEY and SMNVEV (reference sequence). The CDR3 totals 14 residues. Trimming shortened V by 0 bases and J by 7 bases, and 12 bases separated the two germline ends. The CDR3: CASSLSGQGFGYTF. The CDR3, as DNA: TGTGCCAGCAGTTTATCGGGGCAGGGTTTTGGCTACACCTTC.

This clonotype was observed at least ten times. V usage is TRBV7-2 and J usage is TRBJ2-5; tentatively, D is TRBD2 (7 bases). The CDR3 is 15 amino acids. Germline assignment: CDR1 SGHTA and CDR2 FQGNSA. The V and J ends lost 1 base and 4 bases respectively, with 13 bases between them. The CDR3 region is CASSLGAGALETQYF. CDR3 nucleotide sequence: TGTGCCAGCAGCTTAGGTGCGGGGGCCCTAGAGACCCAGTACTTC.

This clonotype has a count of ten or more. The V gene is TRBV10-3, the J gene TRBJ2-7; D tentatively reads TRBD1 or TRBD2 (5 bases each). The germline V gene encodes CDR1 ENHRY and CDR2 SYGVKD. This CDR3 comprises 14 residues. The V end lost 3 bases, the J end lost 5 bases, and 14 bases lay between the germline ends. The CDR3 loop is CAISDAGTPNEQYF. CDR3 sequence (DNA): TGTGCCATCAGTGACGCCGGGACCCCCAACGAGCAGTACTTC.

Many counts were recorded for this clonotype. Here the CDR3 DNA reads TGTGCCAGCAGTGAAGGGATAGGGACAGACAATCAGCCCCAGCATTTT. Its protein product is CASSEGIGTDNQPQHF. V gene TRBV6-1 combines with J gene TRBJ1-5; 7 positions agree with TRBD1. The CDR3 totals 16 residues. J gave up 3 bases and V 1 base, and 6 bases lay outside the gene matches. Germline V gene sequence: CDR1 MNHNS, CDR2 SASEGT.

This clonotype was seen at least ten times. J is TRBJ1-2 and V is TRBV28, with no clear D. Germline CDR1 MDHEN, CDR2 SYDVKM. Between the trimmed V and J ends, which lost 2 bases and 4 bases, there was a span of 11 bases. The CDR3 is made up of 14 amino acids. The CDR3 DNA follows: TGTGCCAGCAGTTTACCGGGGAGTGGCTATGGCTACACCTTC. Translation gives CASSLPGSGYGYTF.

The chain couples TRBV7-9 to TRBJ1-2, with D unclear. V was pared by 2 bases and J by 2 bases, with 15 bases between. This CDR3 comprises 16 residues. CDR1 and CDR2 from the germline V gene are SEHNR and FQNEAQ (reference sequence). For the CDR3, the DNA is TGTGCCAGCAGCTTAACCCTGGCCCGGGAGAACTATGGCTACACCTTC. Translated: CASSLTLARENYGYTF. The full variable domain, its missing parts supplied by reference TRBV7-9 and TRBJ1-2, is DTGVSQNPRHKITKRGQNVTFRCDPISEHNRLYWYRQTLGQGPEFLTYFQNEAQLEKSRLLSDRFSAERPKGSFSTLEIQRTEQGDSAMYLCASSLTLARENYGYTFGSGTRLTVV.

This chain links TRBV3-1 with TRBJ2-1; D perhaps matches TRBD2 (6 bases). This CDR3 is built from 16 residues. The V and J ends lost 0 bases and 10 bases respectively, with 19 bases between them. The germline V gene has CDR1 LGHDT and CDR2 YNNKEL (reference sequence). The CDR3 reads CASSQDFGGSGPEQFF. The CDR3 bases are TGTGCCAGCAGCCAAGATTTTGGGGGGTCAGGGCCAGAGCAGTTCTTC.

There are a few counts of this clonotype. The gene calls are TRBV19 and TRBJ2-7, with D possibly matching TRBD2 (5 bases). CDR1 and CDR2 (germline): LNHDA, SQIVND (reference sequence). The CDR3 sequence is 14 residues long. Trimming took off 9 bases at V and 7 bases at J, with 22 bases between the two ends. CDR3 residues: CASSESLVGGEQYF. In DNA form, the CDR3 reads TGTGCCAGCTCAGAATCCCTGGTAGGAGGAGAGCAGTACTTC.

This clonotype has just one count. Given a much more abundant clone one base away, this may be a read error. The chain combines TRBV28 with TRBJ2-2, with D possibly matching TRBD2 (6 bases). This CDR3 comprises 15 residues. CDR1 and CDR2 from the germline V gene are MDHEN and SYDVKM. CDR3 sequence reads: CASTPGAEGTGGLFF. The CDR3 region has the DNA TGTGCCAGCACCCCGGGAGCGGAAGGGACCGGGGGGCTGTTTTTT.

This chain joins TRBV27 and TRBJ1-2; D gene unclear. In germline, CDR1 is MNHEY, CDR2 SMNVEV (reference sequence). V shed 9 bases and J shed 4 bases, with 18 bases lying between them. This CDR3 is built from 14 residues. For the CDR3, the DNA is TGTGCCAGTGCGAAAGATAAGGGTGGCTATGGCTACACCTTC. Translation: CASAKDKGGYGYTF.

This clonotype was picked up many times. J is TRBJ2-7 and V is TRBV2, with a weak D call TRBD1 (6 bases). CDR1 is SNHLY, CDR2 FYNNEI, per germline. The CDR3 is 12 residues long. The germline V and J ends were trimmed by 6 bases and 3 bases, with 9 bases remaining between them. The DNA for the CDR3 is TGTGCCAGCAGCCGGGACAACTACGAGCAGTACTTC. Its protein is CASSRDNYEQYF.

The chain recombines TRBV19 with TRBJ1-4; D unresolved. V was clipped by 8 bases and J by 8 bases, with 24 bases between them. This CDR3 is 16 amino acids long. The V gene's germline CDR1 is LNHDA and CDR2 SQIVND (reference sequence). This CDR3 is CASADPRFRSGEKLFF. The CDR3 region has the DNA TGTGCCAGTGCAGACCCTCGGTTCCGATCGGGGGAAAAACTGTTTTTT. The full variable domain, with the rest looked up from reference TRBV19 and TRBJ1-4, is DGGITQSPKYLFRKEGQNVTLSCEQNLNHDAMYWYRQDPGQGLRLIYYSQIVNDFQKGDIAEGYSVSREKKESFPLTVTSAQKNPTAFYLCASADPRFRSGEKLFFGSGTQLSVL.

This clonotype was seen at least ten times. The chain is built from TRBV7-8 and TRBJ2-1; 10 bases agree with TRBD2. Germline-derived CDR1 and CDR2 are SGHVS and FQNEAQ. The CDR3 contains 15 residues. The junction had 8 bases not matched to a gene; V was cut back by 5 bases and J by 7 bases. The CDR3 DNA reads as TGTGCCAGCAGCCCGCTAGCGGGGGTAAATAATGAGCAGTTCTTC. Residues: CASSPLAGVNNEQFF.

The table lists this clonotype with many counts. This rearrangement joins TRBV7-9 to TRBJ2-7, with 13 bases that match TRBD2. CDR3 length equals 16 residues. V shed 5 bases, J shed 3 bases, and the junction held 7 bases outside the gene matches. Germline V gene lookup returns CDR1 SEHNR and CDR2 FQNEAQ (reference sequence). In DNA, the CDR3 is TGTGCCAGCAGCCCGGGGAGGACTAGCGGGGGCTACGAGCAGTACTTC. It yields the protein CASSPGRTSGGYEQYF.

CDR3 bases: TGTGCCAGCAGCTTGGGGGACAGGGGTAATGAAAAACTGTTTTTT. Amino acid sequence: CASSLGDRGNEKLFF. The rearrangement uses TRBV5-4 and TRBJ1-4, with 10 bases aligning to TRBD1. This CDR3 comprises 15 residues. The germline CDR1 and CDR2 sequences are SGHNT and YYREEE (reference sequence). Germline trimming cut 0 bases from V and 4 bases from J; bases unmatched to any gene: 0.